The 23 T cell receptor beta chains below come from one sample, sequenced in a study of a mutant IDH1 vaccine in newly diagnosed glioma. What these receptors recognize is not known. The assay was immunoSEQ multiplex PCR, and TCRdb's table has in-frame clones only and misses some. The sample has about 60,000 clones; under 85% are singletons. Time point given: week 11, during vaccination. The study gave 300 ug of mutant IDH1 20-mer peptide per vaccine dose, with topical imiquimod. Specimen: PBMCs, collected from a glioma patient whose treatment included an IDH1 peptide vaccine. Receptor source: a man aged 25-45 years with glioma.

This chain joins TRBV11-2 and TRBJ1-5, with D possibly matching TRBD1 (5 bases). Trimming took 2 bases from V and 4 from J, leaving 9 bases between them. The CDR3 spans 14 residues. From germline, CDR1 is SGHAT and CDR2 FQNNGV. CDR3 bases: TGTGCCAGCAGCTTAAGTGGGACTAATCAGCCCCAGCATTTT. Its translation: CASSLSGTNQPQHF.

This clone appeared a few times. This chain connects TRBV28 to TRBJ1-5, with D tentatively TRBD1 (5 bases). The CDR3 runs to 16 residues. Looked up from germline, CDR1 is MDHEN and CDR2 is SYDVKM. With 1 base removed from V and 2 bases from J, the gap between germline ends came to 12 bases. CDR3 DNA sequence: TGTGCCAGCAGTTTATTCGGGGCTCGGCGCAATCAGCCCCAGCATTTT. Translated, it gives CASSLFGARRNQPQHF.

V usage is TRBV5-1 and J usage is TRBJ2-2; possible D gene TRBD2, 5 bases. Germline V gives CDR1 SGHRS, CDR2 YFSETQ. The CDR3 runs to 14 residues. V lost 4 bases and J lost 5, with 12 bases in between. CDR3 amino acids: CASSPITGTGELFF. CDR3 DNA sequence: TGCGCCAGCAGCCCAATTACGGGGACCGGGGAGCTGTTTTTT.

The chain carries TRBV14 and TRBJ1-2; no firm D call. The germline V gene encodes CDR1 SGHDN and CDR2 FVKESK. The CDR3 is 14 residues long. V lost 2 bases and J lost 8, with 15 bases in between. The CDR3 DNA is TGTGCCAGCAGCCAATCTCAGTCTACCAGGGGCTACACCTTC. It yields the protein CASSQSQSTRGYTF.

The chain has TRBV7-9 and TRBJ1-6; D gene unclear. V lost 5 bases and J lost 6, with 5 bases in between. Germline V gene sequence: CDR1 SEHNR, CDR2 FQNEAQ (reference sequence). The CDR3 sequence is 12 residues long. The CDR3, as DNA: TGTGCCAGCAGCCCCCGTAATTCACCCCTCCACTTT. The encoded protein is CASSPRNSPLHF.

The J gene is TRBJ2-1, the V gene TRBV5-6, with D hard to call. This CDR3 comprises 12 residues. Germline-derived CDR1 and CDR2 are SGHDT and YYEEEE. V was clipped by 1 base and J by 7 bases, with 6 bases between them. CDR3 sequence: CASSLWANEQFF. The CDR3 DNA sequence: TGTGCCAGCAGCTTGTGGGCAAATGAGCAGTTCTTC.

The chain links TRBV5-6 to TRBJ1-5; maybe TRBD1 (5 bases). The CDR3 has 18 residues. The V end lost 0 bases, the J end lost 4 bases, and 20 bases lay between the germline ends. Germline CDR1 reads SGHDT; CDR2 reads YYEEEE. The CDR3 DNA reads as TGTGCCAGCAGCTTGGCCCGGGGGATGGGGAGGGGTAATCAGCCCCAGCATTTT. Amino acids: CASSLARGMGRGNQPQHF.

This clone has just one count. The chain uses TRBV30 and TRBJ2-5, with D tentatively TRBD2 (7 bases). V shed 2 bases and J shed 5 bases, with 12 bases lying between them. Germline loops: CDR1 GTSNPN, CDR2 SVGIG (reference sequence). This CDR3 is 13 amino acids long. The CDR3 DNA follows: TGTGCCTGGAGTACAAAGGGGGGGGAGACCCAGTACTTC. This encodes CAWSTKGGETQYF.

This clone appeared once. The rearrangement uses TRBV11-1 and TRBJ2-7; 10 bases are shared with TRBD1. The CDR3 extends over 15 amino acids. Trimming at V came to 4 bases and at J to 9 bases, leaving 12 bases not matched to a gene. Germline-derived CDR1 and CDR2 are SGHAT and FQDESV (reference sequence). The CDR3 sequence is CASSSSGQGFIVQYF. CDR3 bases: TGTGCCAGCAGCTCGTCGGGACAGGGGTTTATTGTGCAGTACTTC. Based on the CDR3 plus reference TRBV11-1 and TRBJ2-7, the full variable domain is EAEVAQSPRYKITEKSQAVAFWCDPISGHATLYWYRQILGQGPELLVQFQDESVVDDSQLPKDRFSAERLKGVDSTLKIQPAELGDSAMYLCASSSSGQGFIVQYFGPGTRLTVT.

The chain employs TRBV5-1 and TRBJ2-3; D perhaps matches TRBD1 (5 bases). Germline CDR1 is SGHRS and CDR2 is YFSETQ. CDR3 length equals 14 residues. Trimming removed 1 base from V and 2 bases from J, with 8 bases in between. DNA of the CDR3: TGCGCCAGCAGCTTGTTAGGGGACACAGATACGCAGTATTTT. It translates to CASSLLGDTDTQYF.

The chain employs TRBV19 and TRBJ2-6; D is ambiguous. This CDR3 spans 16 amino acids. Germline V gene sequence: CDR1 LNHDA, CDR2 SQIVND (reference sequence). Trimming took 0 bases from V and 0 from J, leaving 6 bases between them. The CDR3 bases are TGTGCCAGTAGTATAGACAGTTCCTCTGGGGCCAACGTCCTGACTTTC. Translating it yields CASSIDSSSGANVLTF.

The CDR3 protein is CASSPTGDYSNQPQHF. The CDR3 DNA reads TGCGCCAGCAGCCCGACAGGAGATTATAGCAATCAGCCCCAGCATTTT. The chain carries TRBV5-1 and TRBJ1-5, with D maybe TRBD1 (6 bases). Germline V gene lookup returns CDR1 SGHRS and CDR2 YFSETQ. This CDR3 region has 16 residues. V was clipped by 4 bases and J by 0 bases, with 14 bases between them.

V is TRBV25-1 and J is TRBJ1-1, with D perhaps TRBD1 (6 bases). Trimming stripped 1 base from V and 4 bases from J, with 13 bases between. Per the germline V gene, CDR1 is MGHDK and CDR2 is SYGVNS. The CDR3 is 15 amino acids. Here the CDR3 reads CASSELKQGRTEAFF. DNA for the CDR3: TGTGCCAGCAGTGAATTAAAGCAGGGGCGCACTGAAGCTTTCTTT.

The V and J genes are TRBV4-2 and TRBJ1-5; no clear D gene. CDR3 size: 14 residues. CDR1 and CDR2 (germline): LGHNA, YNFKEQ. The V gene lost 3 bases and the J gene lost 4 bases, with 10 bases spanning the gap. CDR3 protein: CASSHPETNQPQHF. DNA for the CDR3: TGTGCCAGCAGCCACCCCGAGACAAATCAGCCCCAGCATTTT.

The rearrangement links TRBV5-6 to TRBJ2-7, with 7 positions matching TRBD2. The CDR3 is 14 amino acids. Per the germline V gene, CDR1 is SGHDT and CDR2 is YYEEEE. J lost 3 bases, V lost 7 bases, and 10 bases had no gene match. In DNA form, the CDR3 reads TGTGCCAGCGCCCGGGGGAGGGTTCTCTACGAGCAGTACTTC. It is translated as CASARGRVLYEQYF.

The CDR3 here is CASSLVSGRVGEQFF. As DNA, the CDR3 is TGTGCCAGCAGCTTAGTCAGCGGGAGGGTAGGGGAGCAGTTCTTC. This sequence joins TRBV7-9 and TRBJ2-1; 10 bases are a match to TRBD2. The ends lost 1 base at V and 10 bases at J; junction bases unmatched: 7. The CDR3 is made up of 15 amino acids. Germline CDR1 reads SEHNR; CDR2 reads FQNEAQ (reference sequence).

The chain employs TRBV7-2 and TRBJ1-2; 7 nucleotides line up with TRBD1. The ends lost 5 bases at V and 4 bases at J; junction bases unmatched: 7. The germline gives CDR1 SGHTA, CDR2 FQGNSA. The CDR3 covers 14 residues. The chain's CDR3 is CASSPDRWVYGYTF. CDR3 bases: TGTGCCAGCAGCCCGGACAGGTGGGTCTATGGCTACACCTTC.

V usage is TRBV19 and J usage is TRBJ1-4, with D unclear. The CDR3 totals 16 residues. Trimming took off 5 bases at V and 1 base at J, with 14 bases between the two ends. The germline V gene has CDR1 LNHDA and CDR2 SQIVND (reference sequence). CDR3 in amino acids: CASSPGLRLTNEKLFF. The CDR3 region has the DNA TGTGCCAGTAGTCCCGGACTCCGCTTAACTAATGAAAAACTGTTTTTT.

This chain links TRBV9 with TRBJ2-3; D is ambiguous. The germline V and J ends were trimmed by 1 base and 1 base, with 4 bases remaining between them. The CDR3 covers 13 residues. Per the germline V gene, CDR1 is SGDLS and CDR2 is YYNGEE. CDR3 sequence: CASSVKRTDTQYF. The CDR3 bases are TGTGCCAGCAGCGTAAAGCGCACAGATACGCAGTATTTT.

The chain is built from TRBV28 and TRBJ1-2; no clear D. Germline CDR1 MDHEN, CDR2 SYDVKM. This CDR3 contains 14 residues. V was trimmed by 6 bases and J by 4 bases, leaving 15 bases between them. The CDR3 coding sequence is TGTGCCAGCAGCCGGGGAGAAACTCTCTATGGCTACACCTTC. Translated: CASSRGETLYGYTF.

The CDR3: CASSEVGTSEYF. The DNA of the CDR3 is TGTGCCAGCAGTGAAGTTGGGACTAGCGAGTACTTC. The genes are TRBV6-1 and TRBJ2-5; the match to TRBD2 covers 10 bases. The germline V gene has CDR1 MNHNS and CDR2 SASEGT. J lost 12 bases, V lost 1 base, and 2 bases had no gene match. CDR3 size: 12 residues.

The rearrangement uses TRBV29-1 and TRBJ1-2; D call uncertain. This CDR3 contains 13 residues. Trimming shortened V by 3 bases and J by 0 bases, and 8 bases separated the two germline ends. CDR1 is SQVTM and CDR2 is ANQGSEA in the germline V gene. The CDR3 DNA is TGCAGCGTTGATAGGAATCCTAACTATGGCTACACCTTC. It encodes CSVDRNPNYGYTF.

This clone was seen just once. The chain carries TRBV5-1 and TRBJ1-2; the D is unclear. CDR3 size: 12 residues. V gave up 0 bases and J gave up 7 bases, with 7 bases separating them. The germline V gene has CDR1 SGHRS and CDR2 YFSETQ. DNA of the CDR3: TGCGCCAGCAGCTTGGGAGGGAGTGGCTACACCTTC. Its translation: CASSLGGSGYTF.